The TCR beta chain under discussion was sequenced for a study of vaccination and CD4 T cells after COVID-19. The Oncomine TCR Beta short-read assay generated sequence data from the DNA of cultured CD4+ T cells. TCRdb recomputed calls from the PCR reads with MiXCR, one row per CDR3 protein. The data hold around 15,000 distinct CDR3 sequences, with about 67% observed a single time. Documented treatment: roughly 11-day PBMC culture with coronavirus spike peptide pools or control peptides (ViraFEST assay). The CDR3 has 16 amino acids. CDR1 is MDHEN and CDR2 is SYDVKM in the germline V gene. V shed 10 bases and J 2 bases; nucleotides not matched to a gene: 11. About this clonotype: Its antigen is undetermined.

This receptor was identified in a human donor who had recovered from COVID-19. The rearrangement joins TRBV28 to TRBJ2-7, with 13 bases lining up with TRBD2. The sample was CD4+ T cells from blood, cultured in vitro. CDR3 region: CATNGLAGVFAYEQYF. The DNA for the CDR3 is TGTGCCACCAACGGACTAGCGGGAGTATTTGCCTACGAGCAGTACTTC.